What follows describes a single TCR beta chain. Only in-frame clones appear in the TCRdb table, and some are missing; sequencing was by immunoSEQ multiplex PCR. The repertoire includes approximately 150,000 clones, around 86% of them detected once, and 2% to 3% sits in the top ten. These data come from a study of cytomegalovirus exposure and HLA in healthy donors. The sample consisted of PBMCs. This receptor was identified in a man between 18 and 35 years old in good health and CMV-seropositive.

CDR3 amino acids: CASSPHQGGKGQPQHF. The CDR3 DNA reads TGTGCCAGCAGTCCGCACCAGGGGGGAAAGGGTCAGCCCCAGCATTTT. This rearrangement joins TRBV28 to TRBJ1-5, with TRBD1 identical over 7 bases. The CDR3 loop spans 16 amino acids. J was trimmed by 6 bases and V by 5 bases; bases with no gene match: 13. CDR1 is MDHEN, CDR2 SYDVKM, per germline.